These T cell receptor beta chains were read from a single sample in a study of technical replicates of blood from a handful of donors. Clones were read by immunoSEQ multiplex PCR, and TCRdb kept only the in-frame ones, dropping some. The sample consists of some 80,000 clones, 97% of them appearing once. Sequenced input: T cells isolated from PBMCs. These receptors originate from a human donor in good health. Each CDR3 is given with its conserved first and last residue. A D gene is named only where the DNA matches it firmly. For some rows the clone size is stated as once, few or many, or as a class when expanded; others skip it.

clone size,V gene,J gene,D gene,CDR3 protein,CDR3 DNA
NA,TRBV9,TRBJ2-1,TRBD2,CASSAISGGNNEQFF,TGTGCCAGCAGCGCCATTAGCGGGGGTAACAATGAGCAGTTCTTC
NA,TRBV6-5,TRBJ2-7,NA,CASSYPSGVAGVEQYF,TGTGCCAGCAGTTACCCGTCGGGAGTAGCCGGAGTCGAGCAGTACTTC
NA,TRBV7-3,TRBJ1-1,NA,CASSLSGRNTEAFF,TGTGCCAGCAGCTTATCAGGGCGGAACACTGAAGCTTTCTTT
NA,TRBV7-9,TRBJ1-3,NA,CASSAQGQGNTIYF,TGTGCCAGCAGCGCCCAGGGACAAGGAAACACCATATATTTT
NA,TRBV7-8,TRBJ2-6,TRBD1,CASSLLAADRERKNSGANVLTF,TGTGCCAGCAGCTTACTCGCCGCGGACAGGGAGCGAAAAAACTCTGGGGCCAACGTCCTGACTTTC
NA,TRBV30,TRBJ2-7,NA,CAATGVYEQYF,TGTGCTGCCACAGGTGTCTACGAGCAGTACTTC
NA,TRBV7-9,TRBJ1-1,NA,CASSQLLGGTEAFF,TGTGCCAGCAGCCAACTTCTAGGGGGCACTGAAGCTTTCTTT
once,TRBV2,TRBJ1-4,TRBD1,CASSRIPTGEGEKLFF,TGTGCCAGCAGTCGTATCCCGACAGGGGAAGGAGAAAAACTGTTTTTT
NA,TRBV7-7,TRBJ2-7,NA,CASSLGGQMEQYF,TGTGCTAGCAGCTTAGGTGGACAGATGGAGCAGTACTTC
NA,TRBV29-1,TRBJ2-1,TRBD2,CSVEVLAGGKYNEQFF,TGCAGCGTTGAAGTCCTGGCGGGAGGCAAATACAATGAGCAGTTCTTC
once,TRBV30,TRBJ2-2,TRBD2,CAWGGLAGWQNTGELFF,TGTGCCTGGGGAGGACTAGCGGGCTGGCAAAACACCGGGGAGCTGTTTTTT
NA,TRBV18,TRBJ1-2,TRBD1,CASSTGERGYTF,TGTGCCAGCTCAACAGGGGAGAGAGGCTACACCTTC
NA,TRBV6-5,TRBJ1-1,NA,CASRPPTGTEAFF,TGTGCCAGCAGGCCCCCGACGGGGACTGAAGCTTTCTTT
NA,TRBV7-2,TRBJ2-3,TRBD2,CASSSERDFTDTQYF,TGTGCCAGCAGCTCGGAGCGGGACTTCACAGATACGCAGTATTTT
NA,TRBV6-1,TRBJ1-5,NA,CASSEAGLNQPQHF,TGTGCCAGCAGTGAAGCTGGGCTCAATCAGCCCCAGCATTTT
NA,TRBV7-8,TRBJ2-1,TRBD2,CASSPIGGRATYNEQFF,TGTGCCAGCAGCCCGATCGGCGGGAGGGCTACCTACAATGAGCAGTTCTTC
once,TRBV5-1,TRBJ2-2,NA,CASSLRQGLETGELFF,TGCGCCAGCAGCTTGCGGCAGGGGTTAGAAACCGGGGAGCTGTTTTTT
NA,TRBV2,TRBJ1-2,NA,CASTGGLGGYIF,TGTGCCAGCACGGGGGGGTTGGGTGGCTACATCTTC
NA,TRBV7-2,TRBJ2-3,NA,CASSLGYRVGTDTQYF,TGTGCCAGCAGCTTAGGGTACAGGGTGGGCACAGATACGCAGTATTTT
NA,TRBV7-9,TRBJ1-1,NA,CASSATVNTEAFF,TGTGCCAGCAGCGCGACAGTGAACACTGAAGCTTTCTTT
NA,TRBV30,TRBJ1-1,NA,CAWSNGAGDTEAFF,TGTGCCTGGAGTAACGGGGCGGGGGACACTGAAGCTTTCTTT
NA,TRBV11-2,TRBJ2-7,NA,CASSSRTDPYEQYF,TGTGCCAGCAGCTCACGGACAGATCCCTACGAGCAGTACTTC
NA,TRBV6-1,TRBJ2-3,TRBD1,CASTPSGQGTDTQYF,TGTGCCAGCACCCCAAGCGGACAGGGAACAGATACGCAGTATTTT
NA,TRBV6-6,TRBJ1-1,NA,CASSHPDRRTEAFF,TGTGCCAGCAGTCACCCTGACAGGCGCACTGAAGCTTTCTTT
NA,TRBV29-1,TRBJ2-4,TRBD2,CSASMGGEVVYIQYF,TGCAGCGCCTCCATGGGGGGGGAGGTGGTGTACATTCAGTACTTC
NA,TRBV29-1,TRBJ2-3,NA,CSVEPGADTQYF,TGCAGCGTTGAACCCGGTGCAGATACGCAGTATTTT
NA,TRBV30,TRBJ2-7,NA,CAWSRGSFSEQYF,TGTGCCTGGAGTCGAGGGTCTTTTTCCGAGCAGTACTTC
NA,TRBV7-2,TRBJ2-2,TRBD1,CASSSQGAYTGELFF,TGTGCCAGCAGCTCGCAGGGGGCGTACACCGGGGAGCTGTTTTTT
NA,TRBV5-6,TRBJ1-5,NA,CASSFSSGAGQPQHF,TGTGCCAGCAGCTTTTCTTCAGGGGCAGGTCAGCCCCAGCATTTT
NA,TRBV28,TRBJ2-7,NA,CASSFPRGLSYEQYF,TGTGCCAGCAGTTTCCCGCGGGGACTTTCCTACGAGCAGTACTTC
NA,TRBV4-3,TRBJ2-7,TRBD1,CASSYGQGSGEQYF,TGCGCCAGCAGCTATGGACAGGGTTCGGGCGAGCAGTACTTC
NA,TRBV5-4,TRBJ2-7,NA,CASSFPQGHEQYF,TGTGCCAGCAGCTTTCCCCAGGGTCACGAGCAGTACTTC
NA,TRBV28,TRBJ2-7,TRBD2,CASSPGGYYEQYF,TGTGCCAGCAGCCCGGGGGGGTACTACGAGCAGTACTTC
NA,TRBV2,TRBJ1-1,NA,CASSEVGGGTEAFF,TGTGCCAGCAGTGAAGTTGGGGGGGGAACTGAAGCTTTCTTT
NA,TRBV4-3,TRBJ2-4,TRBD1,CASSQDVGTGANIQYF,TGCGCCAGCAGCCAAGATGTAGGGACAGGTGCGAACATTCAGTACTTC
NA,TRBV18,TRBJ2-1,NA,CASSPMRNEQFF,TGTGCCAGCTCACCAATGAGGAATGAGCAGTTCTTC
NA,TRBV5-1,TRBJ1-2,TRBD1,CASSDGTGYGYTF,TGCGCCAGCAGCGATGGGACAGGGTATGGCTACACCTTC
NA,TRBV4-1,TRBJ1-1,TRBD1,CASSQGPDRGTTEAFF,TGCGCCAGCAGCCAAGGGCCGGACAGGGGGACGACTGAAGCTTTCTTT
once,TRBV7-9,TRBJ2-1,TRBD2,CASSLASGRFDEQFF,TGTGCCAGCAGCTTAGCTAGCGGGAGATTCGATGAGCAGTTCTTC
once,TRBV29-1,TRBJ1-2,NA,CSVEGRANYGYTF,TGCAGCGTTGAGGGCAGGGCGAACTATGGCTACACCTTC
NA,TRBV11-2,TRBJ2-7,TRBD2,CASSRTSGEVYEQYF,TGTGCCAGCAGCCGGACTAGCGGTGAGGTCTACGAGCAGTACTTC
NA,TRBV27,TRBJ2-2,NA,CASSKDRGKHTGELFF,TGTGCCAGCAGTAAGGACCGGGGGAAACACACCGGGGAGCTGTTTTTT
NA,TRBV7-8,TRBJ1-2,NA,CASSSYYGYTF,TGTGCCAGCAGCTCATACTATGGCTACACCTTC
NA,TRBV5-4,TRBJ2-4,TRBD1,CASSSGQGNKNIQYF,TGTGCCAGCAGCTCGGGACAGGGGAACAAAAACATTCAGTACTTC
NA,TRBV5-4,TRBJ2-7,NA,CASSLVGGTYEQYF,TGTGCCAGCAGCTTGGTAGGGGGAACCTACGAGCAGTACTTC
NA,TRBV11-3,TRBJ1-1,NA,CASSSYYWNTEAFF,TGTGCCAGCAGCTCCTACTATTGGAACACTGAAGCTTTCTTT
NA,TRBV19,TRBJ1-3,NA,CASSHGRNTIYF,TGTGCCAGTAGCCATGGCAGAAACACCATATATTTT
once,TRBV6-1,TRBJ1-2,TRBD1,CASSDRDRYDGYTF,TGTGCCAGCAGTGACCGGGACAGGTACGATGGCTACACCTTC
NA,TRBV6-6,TRBJ2-1,NA,CASRLGADHYNEQFF,TGTGCCAGCAGGCTGGGGGCGGATCACTACAATGAGCAGTTCTTC
NA,TRBV5-1,TRBJ1-5,NA,CASSISLNQPQHF,TGCGCCAGCAGCATCTCCCTCAATCAGCCCCAGCATTTT
NA,TRBV6-4,TRBJ1-5,NA,CASSDTRRNQPQHF,TGTGCCAGCAGTGACACCCGGCGGAATCAGCCCCAGCATTTT